Below are 30 T cell receptor beta chains sequenced from a single sample in a study of cytomegalovirus exposure and HLA in healthy donors. The PCR made use of 60 Vbeta and 13 Jbeta primers. Measured with immunoSEQ multiplex PCR; TCRdb has only the in-frame clones, and not every one. In the table there are 220,000 or so clones, 82% of which are singletons. Sequencing was carried out using PBMCs. These receptors all stem from a woman aged 40 to 49 in good health and CMV-seronegative.

The rearrangement uses TRBV27 and TRBJ2-3; the D gene is possibly TRBD2 (5 bases). Germline V gene data show CDR1 as MNHEY and CDR2 as SMNVEV (reference sequence). The CDR3 totals 16 residues. V lost 2 bases to trimming and J lost 2 bases, with 14 bases between them. This CDR3 reads CASSLGIATITDTQYF. The CDR3 nucleotides are TGTGCCAGCAGTTTAGGGATAGCGACGATCACAGATACGCAGTATTTT.

About this clone itself: Other DNA sequences in the sample encode the same CDR3. This chain uses TRBV2 with TRBJ2-5; 7 nucleotides align to TRBD2. Germline values: CDR1 SNHLY, CDR2 FYNNEI. The trim removed 1 base at V and 4 bases at J, leaving 6 bases unmatched. The CDR3 consists of 15 residues. The CDR3 nucleotides read TGTGCCAGCAGTGAAGGTGCAGGGAGGGGAGAGACCCAGTACTTC. It encodes CASSEGAGRGETQYF.

This chain joins TRBV27 and TRBJ1-1, with a possible D match to TRBD1 (5 bases). Germline V gene sequence: CDR1 MNHEY, CDR2 SMNVEV (reference sequence). V shed 2 bases and J shed 6 bases, with 10 bases lying between them. The CDR3 loop spans 13 amino acids. The CDR3: CASSLQGVPEAFF. The CDR3 DNA reads TGTGCCAGCAGTTTACAGGGCGTCCCTGAAGCTTTCTTT.

The chain recombines TRBV28 with TRBJ1-2, with D maybe TRBD1 (5 bases). The CDR3 spans 14 residues. The germline V gene encodes CDR1 MDHEN and CDR2 SYDVKM. Trimming shortened V by 3 bases and J by 4 bases, and 12 bases separated the two germline ends. The CDR3 loop reads CASSFQGSSYGYTF. The CDR3 bases are TGTGCCAGCAGTTTTCAGGGCTCGAGCTATGGCTACACCTTC.

This chain uses TRBV5-1 with TRBJ2-7; 13 bases are a match to TRBD2. There are 15 residues in the CDR3. V shed 4 bases and J 3 bases; nucleotides not matched to a gene: 4. Germline V gene data show CDR1 as SGHRS and CDR2 as YFSETQ. The CDR3 coding sequence is TGCGCCAGCAGCCTACGGACTAGCGGGAGCTACGAGCAGTACTTC. Amino acids: CASSLRTSGSYEQYF.

The V gene is TRBV5-1, the J gene TRBJ1-1; 8 nucleotides line up with TRBD1. Germline CDR1 reads SGHRS; CDR2 reads YFSETQ. Losses at the gene ends were 4 bases for V and 5 bases for J; bases not matched to a gene: 4. The CDR3 runs 13 residues. Here the CDR3 DNA reads TGCGCCAGCAGCGGAGACAGGGGTACTGAAGCTTTCTTT. The encoded protein is CASSGDRGTEAFF.

Written as DNA, the CDR3 is TGCGCCAGCAGCCATCACCCAGGTCTGTCTGGAAACACCATATATTTT. Encoded protein: CASSHHPGLSGNTIYF. This chain uses TRBV4-1 with TRBJ1-3, with D unclear. V lost 3 bases and J 1 base, leaving 13 bases between the germline ends. There are 16 residues in the CDR3. Germline V gene sequence: CDR1 MGHRA, CDR2 YSYEKL.

This chain connects TRBV25-1 to TRBJ2-1, with D uncertain. With 4 bases removed from V and 6 bases from J, the gap between germline ends came to 25 bases. Germline V CDR1 and CDR2: MGHDK, SYGVNS. The CDR3 has 18 amino acids. The CDR3 here is CASSGGSGSGITTNEQFF. DNA for the CDR3: TGTGCCAGCAGTGGCGGATCCGGGTCCGGAATAACTACCAATGAGCAGTTCTTC. The full variable domain, with the rest looked up from reference TRBV25-1 and TRBJ2-1, is EADIYQTPRYLVIGTGKKITLECSQTMGHDKMYWYQQDPGMELHLIHYSYGVNSTEKGDLSSESTVSRIRTEHFPLTLESARPSHTSQYLCASSGGSGSGITTNEQFFGPGTRLTVL.

The rearrangement links TRBV7-6 to TRBJ1-2, with a weak D call TRBD1 (5 bases). Germline V gene sequence: CDR1 SGHVS, CDR2 FNYEAQ. Trimming shortened V by 0 bases and J by 4 bases, and 12 bases separated the two germline ends. The CDR3 is 15 residues long. The CDR3 DNA reads as TGTGCCAGCAGCTTAGCCCAGGGCCAATTCTATGGCTACACCTTC. It translates to CASSLAQGQFYGYTF.

The chain couples TRBV5-1 to TRBJ2-7; D is unclear. The CDR3 totals 12 residues. In germline, CDR1 is SGHRS, CDR2 YFSETQ. Between the trimmed V and J ends, which lost 5 bases and 0 bases, there was a span of 6 bases. The CDR3 DNA follows: TGCGCCAGCAGTTCTCCCTCCTACGAGCAGTACTTC. Translating it yields CASSSPSYEQYF.

The chain joins TRBV28 to TRBJ1-5; a possible D gene is TRBD1 (5 bases). Germline V gives CDR1 MDHEN, CDR2 SYDVKM. V gave up 8 bases and J gave up 4 bases, with 15 bases separating them. The CDR3 contains 14 residues. The CDR3 region has the DNA TGTGCCAGCGTTCCTGGCGGGGGAAATCAGCCCCAGCATTTT. As protein: CASVPGGGNQPQHF.

This sequence joins TRBV27 and TRBJ2-7; 7 bases match TRBD2. Germline V gene data show CDR1 as MNHEY and CDR2 as SMNVEV (reference sequence). The CDR3 runs 13 residues. The V gene end was trimmed by 7 bases and the J gene end by 5 bases; junction bases not matched to a gene: 8. CDR3 in DNA: TGTGCCAGCAAATTCTGGGAGGGCCACGAGCAGTACTTC. It specifies CASKFWEGHEQYF.

The genes are TRBV29-1 and TRBJ2-7, with 8 bases matching TRBD1. The CDR3 has 14 amino acids. V shed 0 bases, J shed 9 bases, and the junction held 10 bases outside the gene matches. Germline V lookup: CDR1 SQVTM, CDR2 ANQGSEA. CDR3 amino acids: CSVEDRTGPFSQYF. CDR3 DNA sequence: TGCAGCGTTGAAGATCGGACAGGGCCCTTCTCGCAGTACTTC.

This sequence joins TRBV7-9 and TRBJ1-2; 7 positions agree with TRBD1. From germline, CDR1 is SEHNR and CDR2 FQNEAQ (reference sequence). CDR3 length: 14 amino acids. V shed 5 bases, J shed 4 bases, and the junction held 7 bases outside the gene matches. CDR3 region: CASSRDSLGYGYTF. In DNA form, the CDR3 reads TGTGCCAGCAGCCGGGACAGCTTGGGCTATGGCTACACCTTC.

The chain joins TRBV28 to TRBJ1-2; 8 positions agree with TRBD1. The V gene end was trimmed by 8 bases and the J gene end by 5 bases; junction bases not matched to a gene: 13. Germline V gene data show CDR1 as MDHEN and CDR2 as SYDVKM. The CDR3 spans 15 residues. CDR3 DNA sequence: TGTGCCAGCTGTCCCGGGACAGGAAGACTTTATGGCTACACCTTC. It yields the protein CASCPGTGRLYGYTF.

In its sample, this clone was seen a few times. The chain employs TRBV28 and TRBJ1-4; 9 bases are a match to TRBD1. Unmatched junction bases numbered 5, after V lost 8 bases and J lost 7 bases. CDR1 is MDHEN and CDR2 is SYDVKM in the germline V gene. The CDR3 runs to 13 residues. The CDR3 DNA is TGTGCCAGCCGGGACAGGGCGAGTGAAAAACTGTTTTTT. Protein product: CASRDRASEKLFF.

V is TRBV20-1 and J is TRBJ2-1, with a possible D match to TRBD1 (6 bases). With 6 bases removed from V and 8 bases from J, the gap between germline ends came to 11 bases. The CDR3 extends over 11 amino acids. Per the germline V gene, CDR1 is DFQATT and CDR2 is SNEGSKA (reference sequence). CDR3 sequence (DNA): TGCAGTGCCTACAGGGTAGATGAGCAGTTCTTC. Translation: CSAYRVDEQFF.

J is TRBJ2-3 and V is TRBV15; weak D call: TRBD1 (10 bases). The CDR3 spans 16 residues. V lost 6 bases, J lost 6 bases, and 22 bases lay in between. Germline assignment: CDR1 LNHNV and CDR2 YYDKDF (reference sequence). The CDR3 reads CATSPWLAGQGDTQYF. Written as DNA, the CDR3 is TGTGCCACCAGTCCCTGGCTAGCGGGACAGGGGGATACGCAGTATTTT.

This clone is a singleton in its sample. The chain couples TRBV7-2 to TRBJ2-7; 14 bases fit TRBD2. Germline CDR1 reads SGHTA; CDR2 reads FQGNSA. V shed 5 bases, J shed 9 bases, and the junction held 9 bases outside the gene matches. This CDR3 is built from 15 residues. The CDR3: CASSTEGLAGEGQYF. In DNA, the CDR3 is TGTGCCAGCAGCACCGAGGGACTAGCGGGAGAGGGGCAGTACTTC.

V usage is TRBV5-6 and J usage is TRBJ2-7; D is perhaps TRBD2 (5 bases). Germline V gene sequence: CDR1 SGHDT, CDR2 YYEEEE. Trimming shortened V by 4 bases and J by 3 bases, and 8 bases separated the two germline ends. The length of the CDR3 is 12 residues. In nucleotides, the CDR3 is TGTGCCAGCAGCAAAGACTACTACGAGCAGTACTTC. It codes for CASSKDYYEQYF.

As to this clone: Other DNA sequences in this specimen translate into the identical CDR3. The chain is built from TRBV4-1 and TRBJ2-7, with D possibly matching TRBD2 (6 bases). There are 13 residues in the CDR3. Germline V CDR1 and CDR2: MGHRA, YSYEKL. With 2 bases removed from V and 3 bases from J, the gap between germline ends came to 8 bases. CDR3 residues: CASSQTGGYEQYF. The CDR3, as DNA: TGCGCCAGCAGCCAAACCGGGGGCTACGAGCAGTACTTC.

V and J are TRBV5-8 and TRBJ2-5; 8 nucleotides match TRBD1. The V gene end was trimmed by 0 bases and the J gene end by 4 bases; junction bases not matched to a gene: 8. Germline V lookup: CDR1 SGHTS, CDR2 YDEGEE. The CDR3 totals 16 residues. This chain's CDR3 is CASSLGQGAVLETQYF. As DNA, the CDR3 is TGTGCCAGCAGCTTGGGGCAGGGGGCGGTTTTAGAGACCCAGTACTTC.

The chain joins TRBV10-3 to TRBJ2-6; 9 bases agree with TRBD1. Looked up from germline, CDR1 is ENHRY and CDR2 is SYGVKD. The CDR3 has 16 amino acids. V trimming: 0 bases; J trimming: 8 bases; junction bases outside the gene matches: 5. As DNA, the CDR3 is TGTGCCATCAGTGAGTCCGGACAGGGGTATCCCAACGTCCTGACTTTC. Protein product: CAISESGQGYPNVLTF.

The V and J genes are TRBV28 and TRBJ2-7; D might be TRBD2 (6 bases). Trimming removed 2 bases from V and 2 bases from J, with 10 bases in between. The CDR3 sequence is 14 residues long. CDR1 is MDHEN, CDR2 SYDVKM, per germline. This chain's CDR3 is CASSLEGRPYEQYF. CDR3 nucleotide sequence: TGTGCCAGCAGTTTAGAAGGGAGGCCCTACGAGCAGTACTTC.

The chain uses TRBV11-1 and TRBJ2-7; no reliable D call. Germline V lookup: CDR1 SGHAT, CDR2 FQDESV (reference sequence). The CDR3 has 14 residues. With 0 bases removed from V and 5 bases from J, the gap between germline ends came to 11 bases. This CDR3 reads CASSLALVAHEQYF. CDR3 sequence (DNA): TGTGCCAGCAGCTTAGCGCTGGTAGCCCACGAGCAGTACTTC.

This clone was observed once. The chain recombines TRBV28 with TRBJ2-1, with 11 bases matching TRBD2. The CDR3 is 15 amino acids. Trimming took 6 bases from V and 7 from J; bases not matched to a gene: 8. From germline, CDR1 is MDHEN and CDR2 SYDVKM. CDR3 DNA: TGTGCCAGCAGGGGGGGGCTAGCGGGGGGTAATGAGCAGTTCTTC. Amino acid sequence: CASRGGLAGGNEQFF.

CDR3 amino acids: CSVELSVLNTEAFF. In DNA, the CDR3 is TGCAGCGTTGAATTGTCCGTTTTGAACACTGAAGCTTTCTTT. This chain links TRBV29-1 with TRBJ1-1; D remains unclear. Germline CDR1 and CDR2: SQVTM and ANQGSEA. The V end was cut by 2 bases, the J end by 0 bases, with 10 bases between. The CDR3 runs to 14 residues.

The chain has TRBV2 and TRBJ1-5; tentative D call: TRBD1 (5 bases). V was trimmed by 6 bases and J by 4 bases, leaving 16 bases between them. CDR1 is SNHLY, CDR2 FYNNEI, per germline. The CDR3 has 15 residues. The CDR3 is CASRRSRDLNQPQHF. CDR3 in DNA: TGTGCCAGCAGAAGGAGCAGGGACTTGAATCAGCCCCAGCATTTT. The complete variable domain, with remaining parts taken from reference TRBV2 and TRBJ1-5, reads EPEVTQTPSHQVTQMGQEVILRCVPISNHLYFYWYRQILGQKVEFLVSFYNNEISEKSEIFDDQFSVERPDGSNFTLKIRSTKLEDSAMYFCASRRSRDLNQPQHFGDGTRLSIL.

V gene TRBV6-1 combines with J gene TRBJ2-3, with TRBD2 identical over 8 bases. The CDR3 totals 17 residues. Germline V gene data show CDR1 as MNHNS and CDR2 as SASEGT. The V segment lost 1 base and the J segment 2 bases; nucleotides outside the gene matches: 8. The CDR3 DNA sequence: TGTGCCAGCAGTGAAGAGTCTGTAGCGGGACTCACAGATACGCAGTATTTT. Its translation: CASSEESVAGLTDTQYF.

The rearrangement uses TRBV2 and TRBJ2-1, with D tentatively TRBD2 (6 bases). This CDR3 has 14 residues. Germline loops: CDR1 SNHLY, CDR2 FYNNEI. Trimming cost V 7 bases and J 0 bases, with 10 bases left between them. DNA of the CDR3: TGTGCCAGCAAGGTCGGGAGCTCCTACAATGAGCAGTTCTTC. Protein product: CASKVGSSYNEQFF.